This is a list of T cell receptor beta chains from one sample in a study of T cell responses to AZD1222 COVID-19 vaccine. The data were produced by immunoSEQ multiplex PCR, yet TCRdb's version contains in-frame clones alone and is incomplete. The sample has 60,000 to 75,000 clones, roughly 90% seen once; the top ten hold just under 5%. The sequencing used peripheral blood, collected on day 0 of AZD1222 vaccination. The receptors come from an adult in good health. Both conserved end residues are part of each CDR3. The D gene is left open where the match is weak. Clone size is stated in some rows and not others, as once, few, many or a class when expanded.

v_gene: TRBV30; j_gene: TRBJ1-5; d_gene: .; abundance: .; CDR3aa: CAWGQSYSNQPQHF; CDR3nt: TGTGCCTGGGGACAGAGTTATAGCAATCAGCCCCAGCATTTT
v_gene: TRBV2; j_gene: TRBJ2-2; d_gene: TRBD1; abundance: once; CDR3aa: CASRGTGEGGELFF; CDR3nt: TGTGCCAGCAGGGGGACAGGGGAAGGCGGGGAGCTGTTTTTT
v_gene: TRBV2; j_gene: TRBJ1-2; d_gene: .; abundance: .; CDR3aa: CASRKEAGFYGYTF; CDR3nt: TGTGCCAGCAGGAAGGAGGCGGGGTTCTATGGCTACACCTTC
v_gene: TRBV6-5; j_gene: TRBJ1-1; d_gene: .; abundance: .; CDR3aa: CASSLGRNLNTEAFF; CDR3nt: TGTGCCAGCAGCCTGGGACGGAACCTGAACACTGAAGCTTTCTTT
v_gene: TRBV10-2; j_gene: TRBJ1-5; d_gene: .; abundance: .; CDR3aa: CASTQGDNQPQHF; CDR3nt: TGCGCCAGCACACAGGGCGACAATCAGCCCCAGCATTTT
v_gene: TRBV12-2; j_gene: TRBJ1-5; d_gene: .; abundance: .; CDR3aa: CASRPDGQVQGFGDQPQHF; CDR3nt: TGTGCAAGTCGCCCGGACGGGCAAGTACAGGGGTTCGGCGATCAGCCCCAGCATTTT
v_gene: TRBV5-1; j_gene: TRBJ1-2; d_gene: .; abundance: .; CDR3aa: CASSLSPRGGTYGYTF; CDR3nt: TGCGCCAGCAGCTTAAGCCCTCGTGGGGGGACCTATGGCTACACCTTC
v_gene: TRBV12-3/TRBV12-4; j_gene: TRBJ2-6; d_gene: .; abundance: .; CDR3aa: CASRPSGANVLTF; CDR3nt: TGTGCCAGCAGACCCTCTGGGGCCAACGTCCTGACTTTC
v_gene: TRBV6-5; j_gene: TRBJ1-2; d_gene: TRBD1; abundance: .; CDR3aa: CASSYKGGGGYVYTF; CDR3nt: TGTGCCAGCAGTTACAAGGGAGGGGGCGGCTATGTCTACACCTTC
v_gene: TRBV29-1; j_gene: TRBJ1-2; d_gene: .; abundance: .; CDR3aa: CSVDGQNYGYTF; CDR3nt: TGCAGCGTTGATGGGCAGAACTATGGCTACACCTTC
v_gene: TRBV18; j_gene: TRBJ2-2; d_gene: TRBD1; abundance: .; CDR3aa: CASSPPSRGLTGELFF; CDR3nt: TGTGCCAGCTCACCACCTTCCAGGGGGCTCACCGGGGAGCTGTTTTTT
v_gene: TRBV4-1; j_gene: TRBJ1-5; d_gene: .; abundance: few; CDR3aa: CASSQDRGDNQPQHF; CDR3nt: TGCGCCAGCAGCCAAGATCGGGGGGACAATCAGCCCCAGCATTTT
v_gene: TRBV3-1/TRBV3-2; j_gene: TRBJ1-1; d_gene: TRBD1; abundance: once; CDR3aa: CASSQADRVPEAFF; CDR3nt: TGTGCCAGCAGCCAGGCCGACAGGGTCCCTGAAGCTTTCTTT
v_gene: TRBV5-4; j_gene: TRBJ1-6; d_gene: .; abundance: .; CDR3aa: CATGGANSPLHF; CDR3nt: TGTGCCACCGGAGGGGCTAATTCACCCCTCCACTTT
v_gene: TRBV15; j_gene: TRBJ2-7; d_gene: TRBD2; abundance: .; CDR3aa: CATSRGGYPYEQYF; CDR3nt: TGTGCCACCAGCAGGGGAGGGTATCCCTACGAGCAGTACTTC
v_gene: TRBV7-9; j_gene: TRBJ1-1; d_gene: .; abundance: .; CDR3aa: CASSTSRTEAFF; CDR3nt: TGTGCCAGCAGTACAAGTAGGACTGAAGCTTTCTTT
v_gene: TRBV30; j_gene: TRBJ1-3; d_gene: TRBD1; abundance: once; CDR3aa: CALQGYSGNTIYF; CDR3nt: TGTGCCTTACAGGGGTACTCTGGAAACACCATATATTTT
v_gene: TRBV6-2/TRBV6-3; j_gene: TRBJ1-2; d_gene: TRBD1; abundance: .; CDR3aa: CASSDSGQGGYGYTF; CDR3nt: TGTGCCAGCAGTGACTCGGGACAGGGCGGCTATGGCTACACCTTC